This is a list of T cell receptor beta chains from one sample in a study of CD8 T cells in Susac syndrome. MiXCR was run by TCRdb on the immunoSEQ multiplex PCR reads, yielding one entry per CDR3 protein. The top ten hold about 0.3% of the sample, which has tens of thousands of distinct CDR3 sequences, about 95% seen once. Sequencing used CD4+ T cells from PBMCs. Source of these receptors: a human donor with Susac syndrome. The CDR3 runs from the conserved cysteine through the conserved F or W. D genes are given only for firm matches. Rows may omit the clone size; those that give it use once, few, many or a size class.

TGTGCCAGTAGCCACGCGAACTATGGCTACACCTTC	CASSHANYGYTF	TRBJ1-2	NA	NA	TRBV19
TGTGCCAGCAGTCGACCTTTTGGGGGCACCCAAAACATTCAGTACTTC	CASSRPFGGTQNIQYF	TRBJ2-4	NA	NA	TRBV28
TGTGCCAGCAGTTTAGGAGTGGTTAACTATGGCTACACCTTC	CASSLGVVNYGYTF	TRBJ1-2	NA	NA	TRBV28
TGTGCCAGCAGCCTACGGGGGACAGGGAGGACTGAAGCTTTCTTT	CASSLRGTGRTEAFF	TRBJ1-1	TRBD1	NA	TRBV6-5
TGCAGTGCTAGACAGTCTAGCTCCTACGAGCAGTACTTC	CSARQSSSYEQYF	TRBJ2-7	NA	NA	TRBV20-1
TGTGCCAGCAGTTTAGGCAGGGGGCTCTACAATGAGCAGTTCTTC	CASSLGRGLYNEQFF	TRBJ2-1	TRBD1	once	TRBV12-3/TRBV12-4
TGTGCCAGCAGCGACGGACTAGCGGGGGGGAATGGCCACGAGCAGTACTTC	CASSDGLAGGNGHEQYF	TRBJ2-7	TRBD2	NA	TRBV9
TGCAGCGTCGAAGCGCTTCAGCGGCGGTACACAGATACGCAGTATTTT	CSVEALQRRYTDTQYF	TRBJ2-3	NA	NA	TRBV29-1
TGTGCCAGCACCGGAGGCGCCTTATTCTCCTACAATGAGCAGTTCTTC	CASTGGALFSYNEQFF	TRBJ2-1	NA	NA	TRBV28
TGTGCCAGCAGCAAGGGTCAATGCGGCTACACCTTC	CASSKGQCGYTF	TRBJ1-2	NA	NA	TRBV21-1
TGTGCCAGCAGGACCGTGGGCGGCCCCTACGAGCAGTACTTC	CASRTVGGPYEQYF	TRBJ2-7	NA	NA	TRBV6-5
TGTGCCAGCACCATTGACAGCATAGGTTCACCCCTCCACTTT	CASTIDSIGSPLHF	TRBJ1-6	NA	once	TRBV2
TGTGCCAGCAGCGTCGACAGGGCGGGGGGCACAGATACGCAGTATTTT	CASSVDRAGGTDTQYF	TRBJ2-3	NA	NA	TRBV9
TGTGCCAGCGCCGGGGGACAGGAGGAGACCCAGTACTTC	CASAGGQEETQYF	TRBJ2-5	TRBD1	NA	TRBV19
TGTGCCAGCAGCCAAAGTCTAGCGGGGGGGCTAGGAGAGACCCAGTACTTC	CASSQSLAGGLGETQYF	TRBJ2-5	TRBD2	NA	TRBV3-1
TGTGCCAGCAGCCAGCTCTACGAGCAGTACTTC	CASSQLYEQYF	TRBJ2-7	NA	few	TRBV3-1
TGTGCCAGCAGTTCATCAACAGGGACGGAGACCCAGTACTTC	CASSSSTGTETQYF	TRBJ2-5	NA	NA	TRBV6-6
TGTGCCTGGAGTGTAGGGCGGCGGGGGCCCCAGCATTTT	CAWSVGRRGPQHF	TRBJ1-5	NA	NA	TRBV30
TGTGCCAGCCCAGGGGATCGGGGGGGCAGGGAGACCCAGTACTTC	CASPGDRGGRETQYF	TRBJ2-5	TRBD2	NA	TRBV2
TGTGCCAGCAGTTTATCGAGGGACGAGCAGTACTTC	CASSLSRDEQYF	TRBJ2-7	NA	NA	TRBV28
TGCAGCGTTGAAGCGGACCTCACCGGGGAGCTGTTTTTT	CSVEADLTGELFF	TRBJ2-2	NA	NA	TRBV29-1
TGTGCCAGCAGCTCGAGTGGCAGGGTCTACGAGCAGTACTTC	CASSSSGRVYEQYF	TRBJ2-7	NA	NA	TRBV3-1
TGTGCCAGCAGCTCCGGGGTGAACACTGAAGCTTTCTTT	CASSSGVNTEAFF	TRBJ1-1	NA	NA	TRBV6-6
TGCAGCGTTGATAAGCGGGGGTCTATCGAGCAGTACTTC	CSVDKRGSIEQYF	TRBJ2-7	TRBD2	NA	TRBV29-1
TGTGCCAGCAGCTTAACTCGGTGGCCCCAGCATTTT	CASSLTRWPQHF	TRBJ1-5	NA	NA	TRBV7-9
TGTGCCAGTAGCCTTTCGACAGGGTTTAACAATGAGCAGTTCTTC	CASSLSTGFNNEQFF	TRBJ2-1	TRBD1	NA	TRBV19
TGCAGTGCTACGGGACAGGGTAACTACGAGCAGTACTTC	CSATGQGNYEQYF	TRBJ2-7	TRBD1	NA	TRBV20-1
TGTGCCACCAGTGATCCCGGTCAAGTCACAGATACGCAGTATTTT	CATSDPGQVTDTQYF	TRBJ2-3	NA	NA	TRBV24-1
TGTGCCCTGGCAGGGGAGGGCAATCAGCCCCAGCATTTT	CALAGEGNQPQHF	TRBJ1-5	NA	NA	TRBV30
TGTGCCACCAGCTCCCGGTTACGTTCGAACAATGAGCAGTTCTTC	CATSSRLRSNNEQFF	TRBJ2-1	NA	NA	TRBV15
TGCAGTGCTGGGGGGGCGAGTGAGACCCAGTACTTC	CSAGGASETQYF	TRBJ2-5	NA	NA	TRBV20-1
TGTGCCAGCAAATTAACGGGGGCCGGGGATACGCAGTATTTT	CASKLTGAGDTQYF	TRBJ2-3	NA	NA	TRBV6-6
TGTGCCAGCAGCCAAATAGCGGGGGCGGATAATGAGCAGTTCTTC	CASSQIAGADNEQFF	TRBJ2-1	TRBD2	NA	TRBV3-1
TGTGCCAGCAGCTTACAAGCGGGGGCCTACAATGAGCAGTTCTTC	CASSLQAGAYNEQFF	TRBJ2-1	TRBD2	NA	TRBV7-2
TGTGCCGCGGAGCCCAGGGCACCTTCCTATGGCTACACCTTC	CAAEPRAPSYGYTF	TRBJ1-2	NA	NA	TRBV2
TGCAGTGCTAGAGTAACAGGCACTAGCACAGATACGCAGTATTTT	CSARVTGTSTDTQYF	TRBJ2-3	NA	NA	TRBV20-1
TGTGCCAGCAGTTCCCCCTACGAGCAGTACTTC	CASSSPYEQYF	TRBJ2-7	NA	few	TRBV12-3/TRBV12-4
TGCAGTGCCCCTTTGGCAGGGTCCAAAGATGGCTACACCTTC	CSAPLAGSKDGYTF	TRBJ1-2	NA	NA	TRBV20-1
TGTGCCAGCAGCGTCCGGGGGGCTAACACAGATACGCAGTATTTT	CASSVRGANTDTQYF	TRBJ2-3	NA	NA	TRBV7-9
TGTGCCAGCAGCGTAGCGGCACAGTCACGAGGAAACACCATATATTTT	CASSVAAQSRGNTIYF	TRBJ1-3	NA	NA	TRBV9
TGTGCCAGCAGCTTAGTGATTATTGGGGGACAGACAAATTATGGCTACACCTTC	CASSLVIIGGQTNYGYTF	TRBJ1-2	TRBD1	NA	TRBV7-8
TGCAGTGCTACTAGCGGGGGGGATACGCAGTATTTT	CSATSGGDTQYF	TRBJ2-3	TRBD2	NA	TRBV20-1
TGTGCCACCAGCAGAGATCTTAGGGGGGTGCAAGAGCAGTACTTC	CATSRDLRGVQEQYF	TRBJ2-7	NA	NA	TRBV15
TGTGCCAGCAGCGGGACAGGGGTGGCGGGGGGATACACAGATACGCAGTATTTT	CASSGTGVAGGYTDTQYF	TRBJ2-3	TRBD1	NA	TRBV7-2
TGTGCCAGCCTTAAAAGCGGGCTGGACAGCTCCAGCTCCTACAATGAGCAGTTCTTC	CASLKSGLDSSSSYNEQFF	TRBJ2-1	NA	NA	TRBV12-3/TRBV12-4
TGTGCCAGCAGCCAACTACCGGGACCGAGATACGAGCAGTACTTC	CASSQLPGPRYEQYF	TRBJ2-7	NA	NA	TRBV3-1
TGTGCCAGCATGCAGGCGGGGGGCTACACCTTC	CASMQAGGYTF	TRBJ1-2	NA	NA	TRBV2
TGCAGTGCTAAAATACAGGGGGCCCTTAGCAATCAGCCCCAGCATTTT	CSAKIQGALSNQPQHF	TRBJ1-5	TRBD1	NA	TRBV20-1
TGTGCCAGCACCCCCGCGAGCTCCTACGAGCAGTACTTC	CASTPASSYEQYF	TRBJ2-7	NA	NA	TRBV6-2/TRBV6-3
TGTGCCTGGAGTGTAGGGGGAATTAATAGCAATCAGCCCCAGCATTTT	CAWSVGGINSNQPQHF	TRBJ1-5	NA	NA	TRBV30
TGTGCCTGGAGTGTACAGCTAAATCAGCCCCAGCATTTT	CAWSVQLNQPQHF	TRBJ1-5	NA	NA	TRBV30
TGCGCCAGCAGTCTGGACGGAGACGATGGCTACACCTTC	CASSLDGDDGYTF	TRBJ1-2	NA	NA	TRBV5-1
TGTGCCAGCAGTTACGACAGAAACATTCAGTACTTC	CASSYDRNIQYF	TRBJ2-4	NA	NA	TRBV14
TGCGCCAGCAGCCCCCAGACACTCTTAGGTTCACCCCTCCACTTT	CASSPQTLLGSPLHF	TRBJ1-6	NA	NA	TRBV4-1
TGTGCCAGCAGCTTAGATCTCTCCTACGAGCAGTACTTC	CASSLDLSYEQYF	TRBJ2-7	NA	NA	TRBV11-2
TGTGCCAGCAGTTTAGCGGACAGCCTAAGCACAGATACGCAGTATTTT	CASSLADSLSTDTQYF	TRBJ2-3	NA	NA	TRBV12-3/TRBV12-4
TGTGCCAGCAGTTCCTCACGGGCTGAAGCTTTCTTT	CASSSSRAEAFF	TRBJ1-1	NA	NA	TRBV12-3/TRBV12-4
TGTGCCAGCAGCCTTTTACTCGTGTACGAGCAGTACTTC	CASSLLLVYEQYF	TRBJ2-7	NA	NA	TRBV7-9
TGCAGCGTTGGGGGGAGGGGGGAGACCCAGTACTTC	CSVGGRGETQYF	TRBJ2-5	NA	NA	TRBV29-1